Sequencing of this T cell receptor (beta chain) was carried out in a study of blood T cell repertoires in COVID-19. Study-level background: Whether acute or convalescent, the COVID-19 samples came from the United States, Italy and Spain. T cells, B-cell-depleted T cells, or PBMCs provided the cDNA or gDNA that served as material.

Per the original data handling: Amplifying reference gene primers gave estimates of nucleated cell counts. Sequencing used immunoSEQ multiplex PCR; TCRdb keeps in-frame clones, though not all of them. The V and J calls and clone size come from that table; D and trimming were worked out from the DNA. The sample shows over 60,000 clones, 90% of them seen only once. The V gene's germline CDR1 is SGHNT and CDR2 YYREEE (reference sequence). With V trimmed by 4 bases and J by 7 bases, 16 bases remained unmatched. This CDR3 is built from 18 residues. The chain carries TRBV5-4 and TRBJ2-2, with 10 bases matching TRBD2. The sequencing sample was made of peripheral blood. The source of this sequence is a man aged 50 or older with acute or convalescent COVID-19. The CDR3 DNA is TGTGCCAGCAGCGGCCGAGGGGGGCTAGCGGGAGTGATCGGGGAGCTGTTTTTT. Translation gives CASSGRGGLAGVIGELFF.